Sequencing of this TCR beta chain was carried out in a study of T cell responses to AZD1222 COVID-19 vaccine. Germline V gene data show CDR1 as SGHAT and CDR2 as FQNNGV. This CDR3 has 14 residues. The V end was cut by 4 bases, the J end by 0 bases, with 9 bases between. TCRdb keeps only in-frame clones here, not all; method: immunoSEQ multiplex PCR. The sample lists roughly 200,000 clones; roughly 91% were seen once. The chain uses TRBV11-2 and TRBJ1-2; the D is unclear. Material: peripheral blood, obtained 28 days after the second dose of the MenACWY control vaccine. The receptor's source is an adult who received the MenACWY meningococcal vaccine as a control. CDR3 sequence: CASSSMTSNYGYTF. In DNA form, the CDR3 reads TGTGCCAGCAGCTCAATGACATCTAACTATGGCTACACCTTC. Filled out from reference TRBV11-2 and TRBJ1-2, the complete variable domain reads EAGVAQSPRYKIIEKRQSVAFWCNPISGHATLYWYQQILGQGPKLLIQFQNNGVVDDSQLPKDRFSAERLKGVDSTLKIQPAKLEDSAVYLCASSSMTSNYGYTFGSGTRLTVV.